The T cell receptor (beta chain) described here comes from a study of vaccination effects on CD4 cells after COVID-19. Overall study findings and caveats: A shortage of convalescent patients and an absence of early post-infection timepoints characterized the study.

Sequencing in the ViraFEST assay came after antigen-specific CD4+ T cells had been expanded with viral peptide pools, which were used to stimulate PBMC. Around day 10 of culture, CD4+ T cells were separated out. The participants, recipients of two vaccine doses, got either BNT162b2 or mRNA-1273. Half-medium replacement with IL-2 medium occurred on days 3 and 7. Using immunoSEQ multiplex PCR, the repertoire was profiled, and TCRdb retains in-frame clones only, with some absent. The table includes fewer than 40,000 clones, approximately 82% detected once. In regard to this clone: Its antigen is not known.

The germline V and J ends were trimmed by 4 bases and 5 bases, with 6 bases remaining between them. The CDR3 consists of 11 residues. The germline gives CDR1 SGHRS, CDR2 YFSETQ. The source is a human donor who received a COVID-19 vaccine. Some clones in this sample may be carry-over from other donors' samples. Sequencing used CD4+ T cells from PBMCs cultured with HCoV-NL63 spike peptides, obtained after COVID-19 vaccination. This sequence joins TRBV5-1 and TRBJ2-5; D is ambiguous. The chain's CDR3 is CASSTRETQYF. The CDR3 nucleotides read TGCGCCAGCAGCACCCGGGAGACCCAGTACTTC.